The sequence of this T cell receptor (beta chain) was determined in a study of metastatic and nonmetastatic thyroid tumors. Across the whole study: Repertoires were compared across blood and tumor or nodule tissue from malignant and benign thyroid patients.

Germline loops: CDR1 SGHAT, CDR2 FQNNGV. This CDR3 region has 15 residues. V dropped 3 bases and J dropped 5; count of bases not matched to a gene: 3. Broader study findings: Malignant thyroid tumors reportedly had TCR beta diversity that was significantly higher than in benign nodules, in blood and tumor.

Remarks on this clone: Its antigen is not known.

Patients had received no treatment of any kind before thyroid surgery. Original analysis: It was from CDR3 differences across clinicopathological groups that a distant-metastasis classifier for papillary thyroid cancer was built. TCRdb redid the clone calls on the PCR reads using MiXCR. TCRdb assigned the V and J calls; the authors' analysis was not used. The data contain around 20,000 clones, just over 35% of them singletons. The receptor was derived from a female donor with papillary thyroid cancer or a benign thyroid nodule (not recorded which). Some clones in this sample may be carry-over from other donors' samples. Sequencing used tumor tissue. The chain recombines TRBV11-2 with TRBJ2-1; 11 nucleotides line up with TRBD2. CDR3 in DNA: TGTGCCAGCAGCTTGGGACTAGCGGAAAACAATGAGCAGTTCTTC. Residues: CASSLGLAENNEQFF. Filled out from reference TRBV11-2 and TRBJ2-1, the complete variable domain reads EAGVAQSPRYKIIEKRQSVAFWCNPISGHATLYWYQQILGQGPKLLIQFQNNGVVDDSQLPKDRFSAERLKGVDSTLKIQPAKLEDSAVYLCASSLGLAENNEQFFGPGTRLTVL.